One TCR beta chain is described in this entry. Using immunoSEQ multiplex PCR, the repertoire was profiled, and TCRdb retains in-frame clones only, with some absent. The repertoire holds about 2.4 million clones, roughly 93% seen once, with more than 0.35% in the top ten. These data belong to a study of shared clonotypes between healthy human individuals. CDR1 and CDR2 (germline): MNHEY, SMNVEV (reference sequence). Trimming cost V 10 bases and J 1 base, with 12 bases left between them. The CDR3 sequence is 13 residues long. The sequenced sample consisted of naive CD4+ T cells from PBMCs. Regarding subset: CD45RA+ positively selected. This sequence originates from a man between 18 and 29 years old in good health. Some clones in this sample may be carry-over from other donors' samples. The chain carries TRBV27 and TRBJ2-3; D possibly corresponds to TRBD1 (5 bases). The CDR3 DNA reads TGTGCCACCCAAGACAGCGGCACAGATACGCAGTATTTT. This gives the protein CATQDSGTDTQYF.